This entry lists 3 T cell receptor beta chains sequenced from one sample in a study of cytomegalovirus exposure and HLA in healthy donors. The protocol was immunoSEQ multiplex PCR, while the TCRdb copy is restricted to in-frame clones and leaves out a portion. The sample carries fewer than 120,000 clones, about nine tenths recorded once. The specimen sequenced was PBMCs. These receptors came from a woman aged 18-30 years in good health and CMV-seronegative.

The rearrangement joins TRBV5-1 to TRBJ1-3; 7 bases align to TRBD1. The CDR3 runs 15 residues. The germline V gene has CDR1 SGHRS and CDR2 YFSETQ. V dropped 4 bases and J dropped 4; count of bases not matched to a gene: 8. CDR3 DNA sequence: TGCGCCAGCAGCCCTTCGGACAGGAGAGGAAACACCATATATTTT. Its translation: CASSPSDRRGNTIYF.

The V and J genes are TRBV5-1 and TRBJ1-1; D gene unclear. Germline CDR1 is SGHRS and CDR2 is YFSETQ. The V gene lost 0 bases and the J gene lost 5 bases, with 8 bases spanning the gap. The CDR3 is 13 amino acids. DNA of the CDR3: TGCGCCAGCAGCTTGGTAACCCAGACTGAAGCTTTCTTT. It specifies CASSLVTQTEAFF.

The chain couples TRBV4-2 to TRBJ1-2; unclear D gene. The CDR3 totals 12 residues. CDR1 and CDR2 from the germline V gene are LGHNA and YNFKEQ. V was shortened by 4 bases and J by 8 bases, with 11 bases between the two germline ends. For the CDR3, the DNA is TGTGCCAGCAGCCCTGAAGCGGGGGGCTACACCTTC. Residues: CASSPEAGGYTF.